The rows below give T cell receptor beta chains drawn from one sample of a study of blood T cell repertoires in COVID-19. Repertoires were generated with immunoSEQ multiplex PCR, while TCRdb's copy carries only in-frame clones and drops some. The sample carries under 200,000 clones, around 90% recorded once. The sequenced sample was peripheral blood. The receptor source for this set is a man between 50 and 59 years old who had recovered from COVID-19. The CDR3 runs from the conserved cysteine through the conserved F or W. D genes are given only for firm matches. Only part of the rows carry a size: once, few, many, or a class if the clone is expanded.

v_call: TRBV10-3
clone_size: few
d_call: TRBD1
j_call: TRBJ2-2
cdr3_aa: CAINRQGIGAGELFF
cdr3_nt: TGTGCCATCAACCGACAGGGGATTGGGGCCGGGGAGCTGTTTTTT

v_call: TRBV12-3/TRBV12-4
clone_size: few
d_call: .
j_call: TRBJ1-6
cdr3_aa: CASSPDRNSPLHF
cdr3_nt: TGTGCCAGCAGTCCAGACAGAAATTCACCCCTCCACTTT

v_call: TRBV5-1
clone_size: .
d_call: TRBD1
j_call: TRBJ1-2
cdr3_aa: CASSLRTGSEYGYTF
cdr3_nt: TGCGCCAGCAGCCTTAGGACAGGATCAGAGTATGGCTACACCTTC

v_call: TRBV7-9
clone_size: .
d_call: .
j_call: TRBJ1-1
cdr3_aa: CASSPTANTEAFF
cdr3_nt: TGTGCCAGCAGCCCGACTGCGAACACTGAAGCTTTCTTT

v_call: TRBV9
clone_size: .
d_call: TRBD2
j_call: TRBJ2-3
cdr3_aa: CASSVVSAGGADTQYF
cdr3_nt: TGTGCCAGCAGCGTAGTGTCTGCGGGGGGGGCAGATACGCAGTATTTT

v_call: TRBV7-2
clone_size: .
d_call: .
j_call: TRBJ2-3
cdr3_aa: CASSLAGTPDTQYF
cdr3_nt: TGTGCCAGCAGCTTGGCGGGGACCCCAGATACGCAGTATTTT

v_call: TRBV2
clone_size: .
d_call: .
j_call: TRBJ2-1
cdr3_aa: CASLRDPANEQFF
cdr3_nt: TGTGCCAGCCTCCGGGATCCAGCGAATGAGCAGTTCTTC

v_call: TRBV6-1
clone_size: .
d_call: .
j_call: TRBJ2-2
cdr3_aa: CASSENIPGGELFF
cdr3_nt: TGTGCCAGCAGTGAAAACATCCCGGGCGGGGAGCTGTTTTTT

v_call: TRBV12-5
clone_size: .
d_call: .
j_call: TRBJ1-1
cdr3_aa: CASVLGRENTEAFF
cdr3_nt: TGTGCTAGTGTTCTCGGCAGGGAGAACACTGAAGCTTTCTTT

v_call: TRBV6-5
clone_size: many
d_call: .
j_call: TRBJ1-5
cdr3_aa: CASSYGRNQPQHF
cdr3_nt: TGTGCCAGCAGTTACGGGCGCAATCAGCCCCAGCATTTT

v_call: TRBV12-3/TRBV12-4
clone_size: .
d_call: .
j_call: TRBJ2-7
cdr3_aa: CASRPIQGSEQYF
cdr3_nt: TGTGCCAGCAGACCGATCCAGGGAAGCGAGCAGTACTTC

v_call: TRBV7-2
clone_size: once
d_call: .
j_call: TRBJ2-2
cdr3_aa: CASRPPGTGELFF
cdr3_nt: TGTGCCAGCAGACCTCCGGGCACCGGGGAGCTGTTTTTT

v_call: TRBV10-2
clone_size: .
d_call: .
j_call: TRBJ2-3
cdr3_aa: CASSDWASSTDTQYF
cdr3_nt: TGCGCCAGCAGTGACTGGGCCTCTAGCACAGATACGCAGTATTTT

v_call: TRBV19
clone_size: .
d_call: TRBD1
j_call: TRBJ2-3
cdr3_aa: CASSIGQGLTDTQYF
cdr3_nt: TGTGCCAGTAGTATCGGACAGGGTCTCACAGATACGCAGTATTTT

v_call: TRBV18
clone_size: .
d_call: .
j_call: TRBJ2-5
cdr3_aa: CASSRGTQETQYF
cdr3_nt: TGTGCCAGCTCACGGGGGACTCAAGAGACCCAGTACTTC

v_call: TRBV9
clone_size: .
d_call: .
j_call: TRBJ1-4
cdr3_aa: CASSVGGANEKLFF
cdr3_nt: TGTGCCAGCAGCGTAGGGGGGGCTAATGAAAAACTGTTTTTT

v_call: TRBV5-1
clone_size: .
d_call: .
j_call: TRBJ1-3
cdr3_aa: CASSLEAGSRNTIYF
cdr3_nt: TGCGCCAGCAGCTTGGAGGCGGGTAGCAGAAACACCATATATTTT

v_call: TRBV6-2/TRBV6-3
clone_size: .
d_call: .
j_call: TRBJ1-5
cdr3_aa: CASSTGRTASNQPQHF
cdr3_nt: TGTGCCAGCAGCACCGGGCGGACAGCCAGCAATCAGCCCCAGCATTTT

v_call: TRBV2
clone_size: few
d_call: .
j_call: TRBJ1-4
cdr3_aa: CASVPAIDSDFEKLFF
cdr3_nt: TGTGCCAGCGTGCCAGCCATTGACAGCGATTTTGAAAAACTGTTTTTT

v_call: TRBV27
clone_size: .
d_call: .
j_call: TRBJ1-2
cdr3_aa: CASSLEAVIYYGYTF
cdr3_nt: TGTGCCAGCAGTTTAGAAGCGGTCATCTACTATGGCTACACCTTC

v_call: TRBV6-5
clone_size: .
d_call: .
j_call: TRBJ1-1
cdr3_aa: CASSRETGNTEAFF
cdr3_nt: TGTGCCAGCAGTCGTGAAACAGGGAACACTGAAGCTTTCTTT

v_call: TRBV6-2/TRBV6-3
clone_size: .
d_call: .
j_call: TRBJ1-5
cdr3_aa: CASSTGVNQPQHF
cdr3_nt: TGTGCCAGCAGTACAGGTGTAAATCAGCCCCAGCATTTT

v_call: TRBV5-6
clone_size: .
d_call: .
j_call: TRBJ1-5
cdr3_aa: CASSLAGNSNQPQHF
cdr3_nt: TGTGCCAGCAGCTTGGCAGGGAATAGCAATCAGCCCCAGCATTTT

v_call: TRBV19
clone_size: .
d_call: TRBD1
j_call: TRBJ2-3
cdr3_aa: CASSSYPGGQGTTDTQYF
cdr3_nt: TGTGCCAGTAGTTCTTATCCTGGGGGACAGGGGACCACAGATACGCAGTATTTT

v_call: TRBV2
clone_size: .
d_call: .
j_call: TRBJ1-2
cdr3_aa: CASSEQETGFSGYTF
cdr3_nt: TGTGCCAGCAGTGAACAGGAGACAGGTTTTTCTGGCTACACCTTC

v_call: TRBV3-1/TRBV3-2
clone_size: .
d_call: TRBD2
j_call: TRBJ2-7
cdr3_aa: CASSPLAGMTYEQYF
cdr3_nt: TGTGCCAGCAGCCCGCTAGCGGGCATGACCTACGAGCAGTACTTC

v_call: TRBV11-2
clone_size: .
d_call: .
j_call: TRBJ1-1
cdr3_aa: CASKLYENTEAFF
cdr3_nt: TGTGCCAGCAAACTCTACGAGAACACTGAAGCTTTCTTT

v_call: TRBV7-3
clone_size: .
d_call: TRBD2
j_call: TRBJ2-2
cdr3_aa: CASSSRTSGQNTGELFF
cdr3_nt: TGTGCCAGCAGCTCCAGGACTAGCGGGCAGAACACCGGGGAGCTGTTTTTT

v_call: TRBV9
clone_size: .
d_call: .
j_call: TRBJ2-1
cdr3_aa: CASSAPNWTAHNEQFF
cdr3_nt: TGTGCCAGCAGCGCGCCCAATTGGACTGCCCACAATGAGCAGTTCTTC

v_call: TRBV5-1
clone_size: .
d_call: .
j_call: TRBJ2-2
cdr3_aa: CASSTYTGELFF
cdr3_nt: TGCGCCAGCAGCACATACACCGGGGAGCTGTTTTTT

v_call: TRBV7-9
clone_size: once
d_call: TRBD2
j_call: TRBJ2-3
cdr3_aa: CASSSGLAGTRTDTQYF
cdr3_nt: TGTGCCAGCAGCTCCGGACTAGCGGGGACACGCACAGATACGCAGTATTTT

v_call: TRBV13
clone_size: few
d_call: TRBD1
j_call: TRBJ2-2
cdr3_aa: CASSLSQGASGELFF
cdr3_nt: TGTGCCAGCAGCTTAAGTCAGGGGGCTTCCGGGGAGCTGTTTTTT

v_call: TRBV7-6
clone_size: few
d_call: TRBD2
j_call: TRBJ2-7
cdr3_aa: CASSLPSRLAGDGEQYF
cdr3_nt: TGTGCCAGCAGCCTACCCAGCCGACTAGCGGGAGATGGGGAGCAGTACTTC

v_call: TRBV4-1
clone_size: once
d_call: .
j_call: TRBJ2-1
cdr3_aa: CASSQESIRRSYNEQFF
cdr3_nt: TGCGCCAGCAGCCAAGAGTCGATTCGGAGATCCTACAATGAGCAGTTCTTC

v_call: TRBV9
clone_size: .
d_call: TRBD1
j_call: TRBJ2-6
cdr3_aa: CASSDRDRRSGANVLTF
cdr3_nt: TGTGCCAGCAGCGACCGGGACAGACGCTCTGGGGCCAACGTCCTGACTTTC

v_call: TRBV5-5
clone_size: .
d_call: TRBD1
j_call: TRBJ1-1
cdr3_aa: CASSWTGTGSRAFF
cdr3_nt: TGTGCCAGCAGTTGGACCGGGACAGGGAGTAGAGCTTTCTTT

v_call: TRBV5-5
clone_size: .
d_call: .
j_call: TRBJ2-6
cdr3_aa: CASSRGHSPSSGANVLTF
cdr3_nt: TGTGCCAGCAGCCGCGGACACTCACCCAGCTCTGGGGCCAACGTCCTGACTTTC

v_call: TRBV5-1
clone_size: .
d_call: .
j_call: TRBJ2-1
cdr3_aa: CASSLAPQVNNEQFF
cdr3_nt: TGCGCCAGCAGCTTGGCTCCCCAGGTTAACAATGAGCAGTTCTTC

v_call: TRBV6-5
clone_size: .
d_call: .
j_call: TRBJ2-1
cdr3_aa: CASSYSSLNEQFF
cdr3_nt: TGTGCCAGCAGTTACTCGTCCTTAAATGAGCAGTTCTTC

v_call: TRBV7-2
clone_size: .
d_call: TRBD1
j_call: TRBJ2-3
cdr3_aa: CASSLDRGQTDTQYF
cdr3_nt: TGTGCCAGCAGCTTGGACAGGGGGCAGACAGATACGCAGTATTTT

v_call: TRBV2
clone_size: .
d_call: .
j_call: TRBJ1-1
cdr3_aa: CASGAGLGTEAFF
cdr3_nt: TGTGCCAGCGGGGCGGGGCTAGGGACTGAAGCTTTCTTT

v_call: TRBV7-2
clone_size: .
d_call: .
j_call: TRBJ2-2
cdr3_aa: CASTQTTGTNTGELFF
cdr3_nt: TGTGCCAGCACCCAGACGACAGGGACTAACACCGGGGAGCTGTTTTTT